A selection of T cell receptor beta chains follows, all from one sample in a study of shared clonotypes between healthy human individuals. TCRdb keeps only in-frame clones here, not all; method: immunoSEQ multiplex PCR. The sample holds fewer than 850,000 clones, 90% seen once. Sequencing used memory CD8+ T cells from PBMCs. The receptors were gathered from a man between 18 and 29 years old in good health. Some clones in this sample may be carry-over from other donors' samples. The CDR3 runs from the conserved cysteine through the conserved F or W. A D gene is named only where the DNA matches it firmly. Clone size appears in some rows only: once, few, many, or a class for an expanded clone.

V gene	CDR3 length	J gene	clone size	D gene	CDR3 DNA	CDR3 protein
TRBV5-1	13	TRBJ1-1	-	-	TGCGCCAGCAGCTTGAGCCGGGGCACTGAAGCTTTCTTT	CASSLSRGTEAFF
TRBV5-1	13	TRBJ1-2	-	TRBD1	TGCGCCAGCAGCTGGGGATACGACAGGGGGCCCTACTTC	CASSWGYDRGPYF
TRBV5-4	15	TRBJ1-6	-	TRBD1	TGTGCCAGCAGCGAGGGGGCGACGTATAATTCACCCCTCCACTTT	CASSEGATYNSPLHF
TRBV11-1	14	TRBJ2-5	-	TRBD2	TGTGCCAGCAGCTTATTTGGCGGGAGCGAGACCCAGTACTTC	CASSLFGGSETQYF
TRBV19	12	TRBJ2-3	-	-	TGTGCCAGTAGTCTGGGAACAGATACGCAGTATTTT	CASSLGTDTQYF
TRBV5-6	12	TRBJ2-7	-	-	TGTGCCAGCAGCCCTGGGGGCTACGAGCAGTACTTC	CASSPGGYEQYF
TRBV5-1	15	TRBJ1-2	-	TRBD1	TGCGCCAGCAGCGACCGGGACAGGGGTGACTATGGCTACACCTTC	CASSDRDRGDYGYTF
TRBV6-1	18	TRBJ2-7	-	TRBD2	TGTGCCAGCAGTGAAGCCCGCGGACTAGCCCTGAGCTCCTACGAGCAGTACTTC	CASSEARGLALSSYEQYF
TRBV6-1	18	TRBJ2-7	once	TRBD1	TGTGCCAGCAGTGATATCGTTCTTTGGGGGACAGGGTCCCACGAGCAGTACTTC	CASSDIVLWGTGSHEQYF
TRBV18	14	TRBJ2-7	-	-	TGTGCCAGCTCACCACCGCAGGGTTCCTACGAGCAGTACTTC	CASSPPQGSYEQYF
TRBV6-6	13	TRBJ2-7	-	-	TGTGCCAGCAGTTACTCTGGACCCTACGAGCAGTACTTC	CASSYSGPYEQYF
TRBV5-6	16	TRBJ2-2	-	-	TGTGCCAGCAGCTTGGCGGCAGCAGCGAACACCGGGGAGCTGTTTTTT	CASSLAAAANTGELFF
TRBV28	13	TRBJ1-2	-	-	TGTGCCAGCAGGAATACAGGAAACTATGGCTACACCTTC	CASRNTGNYGYTF
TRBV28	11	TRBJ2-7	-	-	TGTGCCAGCAGCGACACCTACGAGCAGTACTTC	CASSDTYEQYF
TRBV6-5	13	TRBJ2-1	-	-	TGTGCCAGCAGTCTCACGGACGGGAGTGAGCAGTTCTTC	CASSLTDGSEQFF
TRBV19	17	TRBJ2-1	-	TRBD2	TGTGCCAGCTCCGGACTAGCGGGAGTGAGGACCTACAATGAGCAGTTCTTC	CASSGLAGVRTYNEQFF
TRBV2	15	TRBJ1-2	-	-	TGTGCCAGCAGTGAACTAAGGGGAAGGGACTATGGCTACACCTTC	CASSELRGRDYGYTF
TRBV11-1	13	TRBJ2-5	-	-	TGTGCCAGCAGCCTTTGGAGACAAGAGACCCAGTACTTC	CASSLWRQETQYF
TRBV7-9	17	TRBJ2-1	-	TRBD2	TGTGCCAGCAGCTCGCCTTCGGAACTAGCGCTCTACAATGAGCAGTTCTTC	CASSSPSELALYNEQFF
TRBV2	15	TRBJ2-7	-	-	TGTGCCAGCAGTGAAGAGGCAGGTAACCCCTACGAGCAGTACTTC	CASSEEAGNPYEQYF
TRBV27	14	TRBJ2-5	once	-	TGTGCCAGCAGTTTTTTAGCGTCCCAAGAGACCCAGTACTTC	CASSFLASQETQYF
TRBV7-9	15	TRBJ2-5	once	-	TGTGCCAGCAGCCCCCTGTGGGCAGGACAAGAGACCCAGTACTTC	CASSPLWAGQETQYF
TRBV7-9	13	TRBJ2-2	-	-	TGTGCCAGCAGCTTAAACCTCGCGGGGGAGCTGTTTTTT	CASSLNLAGELFF
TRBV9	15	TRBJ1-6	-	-	TGTGCCAGCAGCGTAGGAGTCCCCGGAGGTTCACCCCTCCACTTT	CASSVGVPGGSPLHF
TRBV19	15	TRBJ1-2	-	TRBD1	TGTGCCAGTACCACCATGGGGACAGGGAACTATGGCTACACCTTC	CASTTMGTGNYGYTF
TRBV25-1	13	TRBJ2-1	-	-	TGTGCCAGCAGCTATGGCTCCTACAATGAGCAGTTCTTC	CASSYGSYNEQFF
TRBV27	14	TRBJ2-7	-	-	TGTGCCAGCAGTTCCCGGGACAAGTACTACGAGCAGTACTTC	CASSSRDKYYEQYF
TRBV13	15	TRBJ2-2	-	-	TGTGCCAGCACCCACTCACTAGTACACACCGGGGAGCTGTTTTTT	CASTHSLVHTGELFF
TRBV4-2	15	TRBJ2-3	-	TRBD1	TGTGCCAGCAGCCAACACAGGGGGAGCACAGATACGCAGTATTTT	CASSQHRGSTDTQYF